This T cell receptor (beta chain) was sequenced for a study of blood T cell repertoires in COVID-19 (dated by TCRdb to 2018 to 2020). General notes on the study: The collaborator samples originated in the United States, Italy and Spain and spanned the acute and convalescent phases of COVID-19. The prospective study material was composed of cDNA or gDNA derived from T cells, B-cell-depleted T cells, or PBMCs. The dataset comprised deeply sampled blood TCRbeta repertoires from subjects exposed to, actively infected with, or recovered from COVID-19. The repertoires were made available in a free public database intended to serve as a resource for research on the immune response to SARS-CoV-2. Samples were obtained from the ongoing ImmuneRACE study (first 160 participants) and from 1,254 subjects provided by 6 global collaborators. Sample metadata almost always included a de-identified subject ID, COVID-19 status, age in years and sex. HLA class I and class II types, where available, came from metadata supplied by the sample provider rather than from assay-based typing. What the research found in general, with its limitations: The quantity of clinical and demographic metadata differed by source and by participant and was supplied without curation.

The germline V end is reduced by 0 bases and the J end by 0 bases; junction bases left unmatched: 8. The CDR3 covers 18 residues, taking in both the cysteine and the phenylalanine. Only the CDR3 part of the read is kept: 54 bases, read in frame from the first base. In the germline V gene (reference sequence), CDR1 corresponds to SGHKS and CDR2 to YYEKEE. Comments on this clone: Its specific antigen is unknown. Per-base qualities were not stored, and no clone one base away is much larger.

Participants in the prospective study were enrolled through a virtual design, were aged 18 to 89 years, and lived in approximately 25 United States geographic areas. Cohort assignment in the prospective study relied on participant-reported clinical history from a screening survey and a study questionnaire. Exposed participants were defined as having been in contact with someone with a PCR-confirmed or clinician-diagnosed COVID-19 case within 2 weeks of study entry. Mobile phlebotomists in the prospective study collected whole blood, serum and a nasopharyngeal or oropharyngeal swab from every participant. Additional blood draws and questionnaires over an approximately 2-month period could optionally be provided by prospective study participants. Prospective study blood samples were shipped either frozen or at room temperature before DNA extraction. TCRbeta CDR3 regions were amplified from genomic DNA by means of the immunoSEQ Assay, a bias-controlled multiplex PCR. As for the authors' bioinformatics: The number of nucleated cells in each sample was estimated from the amplification of reference gene primers within the assay. To quantify the absolute abundance of each unique TCRbeta CDR3 rearrangement, sequence reads were collapsed and filtered. For each sample, productive Simpson clonality was calculated by taking the square root of Simpson's diversity index across productive rearrangements. The table comes from immuneACCESS by way of TCRdb, which keeps in-frame sequences with V and J called. Part of the clones is missing from these tables; in studies checked, under half for an unresolved V gene and the rest for unknown reasons. V and J calls and clone size come straight from that table; D and trimming were deduced from the DNA. In all, the sample holds some 300,000 clones, and over 85% of those were seen once. Less than 3.5% of the sample is in the top ten clones.

The source of this sequence is a woman aged 50 to 60 who had been exposed to COVID-19. Sequenced: PBMCs or T cells enriched from blood (not recorded which). The V gene is TRBV5-5 and the J gene is TRBJ1-5; the central 8 bases match TRBD1. Read as DNA, the sequence is TGTGCCAGCAGCTTGGACCCAGGGGGCCTAGATAGCAATCAGCCCCAGCATTTT. This yields the protein CASSLDPGGLDSNQPQHF.